The clone carrying this T cell receptor (beta chain) was seen once. The PCR made use of 60 Vbeta and 13 Jbeta primers. Sequenced by immunoSEQ multiplex PCR; TCRdb stores in-frame clones only, minus some. Here the sample spans thousands of clones, approximately 47% being singletons. Germline CDR1 reads GTSNPN; CDR2 reads SVGIG (reference sequence). The CDR3 covers 12 residues. The V and J ends lost 0 bases and 6 bases respectively, with 8 bases between them. This entry is derived from a study of cytomegalovirus exposure and HLA in healthy donors. Study-level information: Researchers previously reported finding fewer than 120 million unique TCR beta sequences from 170 million or so T cells.

This receptor was identified in a man aged 25 to 45 in good health and CMV-seropositive. Sequenced sample: PBMCs. The chain carries TRBV30 and TRBJ1-2, with D perhaps TRBD1 (5 bases). The CDR3 spells CAWSVSGNGYTF. The DNA for the CDR3 is TGTGCCTGGAGTGTATCAGGGAATGGCTACACCTTC.